Sequencing of this T cell receptor beta chain was carried out in a study of blood T cell repertoires in COVID-19. On the study more broadly: Donors in the United States, Italy and Spain gave samples during acute or convalescent COVID-19. Sources were T cells, B-cell-depleted T cells, or PBMCs; the material itself was cDNA or gDNA.

Authors' methods: From reference gene primer amplification, estimates of nucleated cell counts were derived. Using immunoSEQ multiplex PCR, the repertoire was profiled, and TCRdb retains in-frame clones only, with some absent. The V and J calls and clone size come from that table; D and trimming were worked out from the DNA. The data hold about 140,000 clones, with approximately 88% observed a single time. This CDR3 has 14 amino acids. From germline, CDR1 is LNHDA and CDR2 SQIVND (reference sequence). V was clipped by 5 bases and J by 3 bases; unmatched bases: 1. The TCR was taken from a human donor in a cohort sampled during active COVID-19. The chain combines TRBV19 with TRBJ2-5; 12 bases map to TRBD2. Material: peripheral blood. CDR3 sequence (DNA): TGTGCCAGTAGTCCTAGCGGGGGGGAAGAGACCCAGTACTTC. Translation: CASSPSGGEETQYF.